This TCR beta chain was profiled in a study of blood T cells in healthy people across ages. Broader study findings: Estimates of total diversity, which came from one million sequenced T cells, were considered to be underestimates.

CDR3 length: 18 amino acids. Germline V gene lookup returns CDR1 SGHAT and CDR2 FQNNGV. The V gene end was trimmed by 2 bases and the J gene end by 0 bases; junction bases not matched to a gene: 12. The authors ran a second PCR of roughly 6 to 11 cycles using a sample-barcoded 5' primer and a J-beta primer mix. Every molecule of cDNA carried a tag from a template-switch adaptor with 12 random nucleotides. TCRdb re-called the 5' RACE reads with MiXCR, one entry per CDR3 protein. In the table there are roughly 2 million distinct CDR3 sequences, approximately 50% of which are singletons. In the case of this clonotype: Its antigen is not known.

The chain combines TRBV11-2 with TRBJ2-5; TRBD2 matches 7 bases. The TCR sequence derives from a woman between 40 and 55 years old in good health. Sequenced input: blood. As DNA, the CDR3 is TGTGCCAGCAGCTTACATTTCCAGGGAGGGGAGTACCAAGAGACCCAGTACTTC. This sequence encodes CASSLHFQGGEYQETQYF.